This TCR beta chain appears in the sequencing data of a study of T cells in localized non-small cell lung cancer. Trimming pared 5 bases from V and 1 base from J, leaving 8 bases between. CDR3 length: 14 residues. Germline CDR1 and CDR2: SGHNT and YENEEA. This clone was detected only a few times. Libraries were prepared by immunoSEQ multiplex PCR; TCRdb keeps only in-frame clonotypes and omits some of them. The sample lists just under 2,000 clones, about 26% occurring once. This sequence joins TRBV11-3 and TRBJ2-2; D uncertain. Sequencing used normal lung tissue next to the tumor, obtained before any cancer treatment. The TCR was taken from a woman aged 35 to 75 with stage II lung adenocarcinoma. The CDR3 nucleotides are TGTGCCAGCAGCCAACAGAGGAACACCGGGGAGCTGTTTTTT. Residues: CASSQQRNTGELFF.